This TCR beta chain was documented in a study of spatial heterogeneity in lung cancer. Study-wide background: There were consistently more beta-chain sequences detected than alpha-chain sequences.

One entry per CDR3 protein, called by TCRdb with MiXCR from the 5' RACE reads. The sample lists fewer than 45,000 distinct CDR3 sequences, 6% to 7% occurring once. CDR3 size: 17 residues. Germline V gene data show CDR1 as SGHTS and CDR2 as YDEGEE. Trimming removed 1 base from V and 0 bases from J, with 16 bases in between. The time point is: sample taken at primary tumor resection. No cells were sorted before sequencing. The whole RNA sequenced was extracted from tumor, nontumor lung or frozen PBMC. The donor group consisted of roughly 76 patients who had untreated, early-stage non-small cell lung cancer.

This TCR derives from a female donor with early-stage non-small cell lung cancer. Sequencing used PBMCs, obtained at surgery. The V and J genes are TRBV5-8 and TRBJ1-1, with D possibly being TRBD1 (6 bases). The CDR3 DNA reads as TGTGCCAGCAGCTTGACGGGGGGCCCTCCTTTGAACACTGAAGCTTTCTTT. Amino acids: CASSLTGGPPLNTEAFF.